These 9 T cell receptor beta chains share one sample of origin, sequenced in a study of identical twins. TCRdb passed the 5' RACE reads through MiXCR, listing each CDR3 protein once. The table lists 1.5 million to 2 million distinct CDR3 sequences, roughly 35% of them singletons. Sequencing input: cord blood. The source is a newborn girl in good health.

J is TRBJ1-2 and V is TRBV3-1; the match to TRBD1 covers 7 bases. The germline V gene has CDR1 LGHDT and CDR2 YNNKEL (reference sequence). V was clipped by 0 bases and J by 4 bases; unmatched bases: 8. The CDR3 is made up of 16 amino acids. DNA for the CDR3: TGTGCCAGCAGCCAAGATCTACAGGGGTCTATCTATGGCTACACCTTC. Protein product: CASSQDLQGSIYGYTF.

This clonotype was seen a handful of times. The chain is built from TRBV28 and TRBJ1-4; possible D gene TRBD1, 6 bases. Germline V gene data show CDR1 as MDHEN and CDR2 as SYDVKM. The CDR3 loop spans 14 amino acids. V was pared by 11 bases and J by 3 bases, with 16 bases between. CDR3 residues: CASDGGFPNEKLFF. Here the CDR3 DNA reads TGTGCCTCAGACGGGGGCTTCCCTAATGAAAAACTGTTTTTT.

In this sample, this clonotype turned up a few times. The V call is TRBV12-3 or TRBV12-4, the J call TRBJ2-3; 11 bases map to TRBD1. This CDR3 comprises 15 residues. V was pared by 3 bases and J by 7 bases, with 6 bases of the junction left unmatched. The CDR3 nucleotides are TGTGCCAGCAGTTTCGGACAGGGGGCCCGCAATACGCAGTATTTT. Amino acid sequence: CASSFGQGARNTQYF.

Note on this clonotype: This clone may be a read error of a much larger clone one base away. The chain recombines TRBV20-1 with TRBJ2-1; D might be TRBD1 or TRBD2, each matching 6 bases. This CDR3 region has 13 residues. Germline V lookup: CDR1 DFQATT, CDR2 SNEGSKA (reference sequence). Trimming shortened V by 5 bases and J by 13 bases, and 21 bases separated the two germline ends. CDR3 amino acids: CSASRGRLETQFF. The CDR3 DNA is TGCAGTGCTTCCCGGGGGCGTTTAGAGACCCAGTTCTTC.

The CDR3 protein is CSATGTGTYNEQFF. In DNA form, the CDR3 reads TGCAGTGCTACCGGGACAGGGACCTACAATGAGCAGTTCTTC. The chain employs TRBV20-1 and TRBJ2-1; the match to TRBD1 covers 9 bases. Per germline, CDR1 DFQATT and CDR2 SNEGSKA (reference sequence). With V trimmed by 4 bases and J by 2 bases, 3 bases remained unmatched. This CDR3 spans 14 amino acids.

This clonotype showed up just a few times. The rearrangement uses TRBV14 and TRBJ2-7; D unclear. The V end lost 3 bases, the J end lost 2 bases, and 8 bases lay between the germline ends. Germline V CDR1 and CDR2: SGHDN, FVKESK. The CDR3 is made up of 13 amino acids. The DNA of the CDR3 is TGTGCCAGCAGCCACAGCGTGGCCTACGAGCAGTACTTC. This translates into CASSHSVAYEQYF.

This clonotype was detected a few times. The gene calls are TRBV5-1 and TRBJ1-1; D remains ambiguous. The CDR3 is 15 residues long. Trimming took 2 bases from V and 1 from J, leaving 12 bases between them. The germline V gene encodes CDR1 SGHRS and CDR2 YFSETQ. In DNA, the CDR3 is TGCGCCAGCAGCTTAATCGGAAGGAAGAACACTGAAGCTTTCTTT. This encodes CASSLIGRKNTEAFF. Looking up the rest from reference TRBV5-1 and TRBJ1-1 gives the full variable domain: KAGVTQTPRYLIKTRGQQVTLSCSPISGHRSVSWYQQTPGQGLQFLFEYFSETQRNKGNFPGRFSGRQFSNSRSEMNVSTLELGDSALYLCASSLIGRKNTEAFFGQGTRLTVV.

This clonotype was found a few times. One end of the junction varies from germline; a read error may be responsible. The chain uses TRBV12-3 or TRBV12-4 and TRBJ2-3, with 13 bases lining up with TRBD2. The length of the CDR3 is 15 residues. In nucleotides, the CDR3 is TGTGCCAGCAGTTTCGGACTAGCGGGAGCAGATGCGCAGTATTTT. Its protein is CASSFGLAGADAQYF.

This clonotype was found a few times. Germline is not matched at one junction end, which may reflect a read error. The chain has TRBV28 and TRBJ2-1; D gene unclear. There are 16 residues in the CDR3. Germline assignment: CDR1 MDHEN and CDR2 SYDVKM. The CDR3: CASSPPDPNSYNEQFF. The DNA for the CDR3 is TGTGCCAGCAGTCCCCCAGACCCGAACTCCTACAACGAGCAGTTCTTC.